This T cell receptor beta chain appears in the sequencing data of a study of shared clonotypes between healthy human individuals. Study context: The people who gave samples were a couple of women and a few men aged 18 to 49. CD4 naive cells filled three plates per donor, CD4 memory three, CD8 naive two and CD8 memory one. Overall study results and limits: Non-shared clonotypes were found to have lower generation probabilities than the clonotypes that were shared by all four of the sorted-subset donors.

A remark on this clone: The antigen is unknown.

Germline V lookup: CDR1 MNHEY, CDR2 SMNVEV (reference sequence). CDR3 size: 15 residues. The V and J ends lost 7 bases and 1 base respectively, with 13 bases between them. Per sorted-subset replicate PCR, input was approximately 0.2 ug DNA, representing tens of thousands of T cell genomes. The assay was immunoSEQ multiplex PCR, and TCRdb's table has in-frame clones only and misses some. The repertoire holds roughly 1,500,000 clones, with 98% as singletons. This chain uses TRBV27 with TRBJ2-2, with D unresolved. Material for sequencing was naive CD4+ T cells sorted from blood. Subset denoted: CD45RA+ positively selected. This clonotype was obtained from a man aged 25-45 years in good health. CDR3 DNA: TGTGCCAGCACCGACCGCATCAGGAACACCGGGGAGCTGTTTTTT. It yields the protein CASTDRIRNTGELFF.